This entry features one T cell receptor (beta chain) sequence. All of the donors resided in Nashville, Tennessee, and each was a Caucasian adult. Subsets obtained from CD4+ cells comprised CD45RA+ naive and CD45RA-negative memory cells. The data were obtained in a study of shared clonotypes between healthy human individuals. With 4 bases clipped from V and 4 bases from J, the junction kept 0 bases outside the gene matches. The germline gives CDR1 SGHRS, CDR2 YFSETQ. The CDR3 extends over 13 amino acids. Sequencing was performed with immunoSEQ multiplex PCR; in TCRdb, only in-frame clones are kept and a portion is missing. The sample holds about 1 million clones; around 78% are singletons and the top ten take roughly 0.56%.

Sequencing was carried out using memory CD4+ T cells from PBMCs. Subset: CD45RA-negative fraction. This chain joins TRBV5-1 and TRBJ2-2, with 8 bases that match TRBD2. The receptor comes from a man between 18 and 29 years old in good health. Some clones in this sample may be carry-over from other donors' samples. Here the CDR3 reads CASSREGTGELFF. The DNA for the CDR3 is TGCGCCAGCAGCCGGGAGGGCACCGGGGAGCTGTTTTTT.